Each of the 28 T cell receptor beta chains below was sequenced from the same sample in a study of vaccination effects on CD4 cells after COVID-19. These receptors' antigens are unknown. Sequencing in the ViraFEST assay came after antigen-specific CD4+ T cells had been expanded with viral peptide pools, which were used to stimulate PBMC. Investigators separated out CD4+ T cells once more than nine days of culture had passed. Two-dose vaccination with either BNT162b2 or mRNA-1273 was given to the participants. The repertoire was sequenced with immunoSEQ multiplex PCR; TCRdb's copy has only in-frame clones and lacks some. Here the sample spans some 22,000 clones, about 70% being singletons. The material sequenced was CD4+ T cells from PBMCs cultured with SARS-CoV-2 spike peptides, taken after COVID-19 vaccination. The receptors were gathered from a human donor who received a COVID-19 vaccine.

The rearrangement joins TRBV5-1 to TRBJ2-6; 7 nucleotides line up with TRBD1. The junction had 8 bases not matched to a gene; V was cut back by 5 bases and J by 0 bases. Germline loops: CDR1 SGHRS, CDR2 YFSETQ. The length of the CDR3 is 17 residues. This chain's CDR3 is CASSPGRDSSGANVLTF. For the CDR3, the DNA is TGCGCCAGCAGTCCAGGCAGGGACAGCTCTGGGGCCAACGTCCTGACTTTC.

V and J are TRBV6-8 and TRBJ2-4; D might be TRBD1 (6 bases). The V end lost 2 bases, the J end lost 5 bases, and 13 bases lay between the germline ends. CDR1 MNHGY and CDR2 SAAAGT come from the germline V gene. The CDR3 loop spans 15 amino acids. The CDR3, as DNA: TGTGCCAGCAGTTACCCAGGGGCAGGGGAAAACATTCAGTACTTC. Protein sequence: CASSYPGAGENIQYF.

This clone was recorded a few times. The chain has TRBV2 and TRBJ2-1; TRBD1 matches 9 bases. The germline gives CDR1 SNHLY, CDR2 FYNNEI. CDR3 length: 13 residues. Trimming removed 8 bases from V and 2 bases from J; junction bases left unmatched: 1. This CDR3 reads CASRTGAYNEQFF. In nucleotides, the CDR3 is TGTGCCAGCCGGACAGGGGCCTACAATGAGCAGTTCTTC.

The chain is built from TRBV27 and TRBJ2-1; 12 bases align to TRBD2. The V segment lost 3 bases and the J segment 4 bases; nucleotides outside the gene matches: 4. Germline assignment: CDR1 MNHEY and CDR2 SMNVEV (reference sequence). CDR3 length: 16 amino acids. The CDR3 DNA reads as TGTGCCAGCAGTTTGTCGGGACTAGCGGGTTACAATGAGCAGTTCTTC. This gives the protein CASSLSGLAGYNEQFF.

This chain links TRBV18 with TRBJ1-4, with D possibly matching TRBD1 (5 bases). Germline V CDR1 and CDR2: KGHSH, LQKENI. The CDR3 is made up of 14 amino acids. V shed 5 bases and J shed 8 bases, with 15 bases lying between them. As DNA, the CDR3 is TGTGCCAGCTCATCATCGACAGAACAGGAAAAACTGTTTTTT. This gives the protein CASSSSTEQEKLFF.

The chain couples TRBV5-6 to TRBJ2-5; D might be TRBD1 (6 bases). CDR3 length equals 16 residues. Trimming stripped 4 bases from V and 5 bases from J, with 21 bases between. CDR1 is SGHDT, CDR2 YYEEEE, per germline. CDR3 sequence reads: CASSRHRVRDVETQYF. The CDR3 coding sequence is TGTGCCAGCAGCCGTCACAGGGTCAGGGACGTGGAGACCCAGTACTTC.

The chain has TRBV6-5 and TRBJ1-2, with 8 nucleotides matching TRBD1. Per the germline V gene, CDR1 is MNHEY and CDR2 is SVGAGI. CDR3 length: 16 residues. J gave up 0 bases and V 2 bases, and 5 bases lay outside the gene matches. CDR3 protein: CASSYDRGDSNYGYTF. CDR3 nucleotides: TGTGCCAGCAGTTACGACAGGGGAGATTCTAACTATGGCTACACCTTC.

Here the CDR3 reads CASKRRIEAFF. The CDR3 DNA sequence: TGTGCCAGCAAAAGGAGGATTGAAGCTTTCTTT. V gene TRBV28 combines with J gene TRBJ1-1; no clear D. Germline-derived CDR1 and CDR2 are MDHEN and SYDVKM. This CDR3 is 11 amino acids long. Trimming removed 7 bases from V and 7 bases from J, with 10 bases in between.

CDR3 nucleotides: TGCAGTGCTAGTGGGAGCACTAACTATGGCTACACCTTC. This encodes CSASGSTNYGYTF. The genes are TRBV20-1 and TRBJ1-2; D not resolved. The CDR3 has 13 residues. CDR1 is DFQATT, CDR2 SNEGSKA, per germline (reference sequence). Deletions cut 3 bases from V and 0 bases from J, with 8 bases between.

The chain combines TRBV11-2 with TRBJ2-1; TRBD1 matches at 9 bases. This CDR3 has 13 residues. The junction had 6 bases not matched to a gene; V was cut back by 1 base and J by 14 bases. Germline values: CDR1 SGHAT, CDR2 FQNNGV. CDR3 DNA sequence: TGTGCCAGCAGCTTAGGAAACCGGGACAGGGAGTTCTTC. This sequence encodes CASSLGNRDREFF.

This clone was observed a few times. This rearrangement joins TRBV3-1 (or the pseudogene TRBV3-2) to TRBJ1-2, with no clear D. The CDR3 contains 13 residues. V dropped 2 bases and J dropped 5 bases, with 9 bases sitting between them. The germline CDR1 and CDR2 sequences are LGHDT and YNNKEL (reference sequence). The CDR3 region has the DNA TGTGCCAGCAGCCAAAGTGAGGTGTATGGCTACACCTTC. Translating it yields CASSQSEVYGYTF.

V is TRBV3-1 (or the pseudogene TRBV3-2) and J is TRBJ1-3, with a possible D match to TRBD1 (5 bases). CDR1 is LGHDT and CDR2 is YNNKEL in the germline V gene (reference sequence). V was pared by 0 bases and J by 5 bases, with 11 bases between. CDR3 size: 15 residues. CDR3 in amino acids: CASSQDWGSRNTIYF. CDR3 DNA sequence: TGTGCCAGCAGCCAAGATTGGGGGTCACGAAACACCATATATTTT.

This chain links TRBV5-8 with TRBJ1-4, with D perhaps matching TRBD1 (5 bases). Trimming took off 3 bases at V and 8 bases at J, with 8 bases between the two ends. The length of the CDR3 is 12 residues. From germline, CDR1 is SGHTS and CDR2 YDEGEE. CDR3 residues: CASSYGTEKLFF. The CDR3 DNA is TGTGCCAGCAGCTATGGGACCGAAAAACTGTTTTTT.

The genes are TRBV7-4 and TRBJ1-6, with 7 bases lining up with TRBD1. The junction had 13 bases not matched to a gene; V was cut back by 0 bases and J by 2 bases. CDR3 length equals 20 residues. Germline V CDR1 and CDR2: SGHVT, SQSDAQ. The CDR3 spells CASSLAQGDLVVAYNSPLHF. Here the CDR3 DNA reads TGTGCCAGCAGCTTAGCTCAGGGGGATCTGGTGGTCGCCTATAATTCACCCCTCCACTTT.

This rearrangement joins TRBV5-6 to TRBJ1-6; D gene ambiguous. Germline lookup yields CDR1 SGHDT and CDR2 YYEEEE. Trimming pared 3 bases from V and 4 bases from J, leaving 14 bases between. The CDR3 spans 16 residues. The CDR3 here is CASSSMDLLYNSPLHF. CDR3 in DNA: TGTGCCAGCAGCTCTATGGACCTTCTTTATAATTCACCCCTCCACTTT.

The rearrangement joins TRBV4-1 to TRBJ2-1; 13 positions agree with TRBD2. Germline CDR1 is MGHRA and CDR2 is YSYEKL. The junction had 6 bases not matched to a gene; V was cut back by 2 bases and J by 5 bases. The CDR3 extends over 17 amino acids. CDR3 DNA: TGCGCCAGCAGCCAACCCGCTACTAGCGGGGGGGACAATGAGCAGTTCTTC. Protein: CASSQPATSGGDNEQFF.

V usage is TRBV7-6 and J usage is TRBJ2-3; 9 bases line up with TRBD2. Germline V gene data show CDR1 as SGHVS and CDR2 as FNYEAQ. The length of the CDR3 is 16 residues. With V trimmed by 1 base and J by 2 bases, 4 bases remained unmatched. CDR3 amino acids: CASSLGGRGSTDTQYF. CDR3 in DNA: TGTGCCAGCAGCTTAGGCGGGAGGGGCTCCACAGATACGCAGTATTTT.

The gene calls are TRBV11-3 and TRBJ2-1; possibly TRBD1 for D (5 bases). The ends were cut back, 3 bases at V and 0 bases at J, with 9 bases in the middle. The CDR3 has 15 amino acids. Germline CDR1 SGHNT, CDR2 YENEEA. For the CDR3, the DNA is TGTGCCAGCAGCTTGGGCGACAGCTCCTACAATGAGCAGTTCTTC. Translated, it gives CASSLGDSSYNEQFF.

V usage is TRBV7-9 and J usage is TRBJ1-1; D perhaps matches TRBD1 (5 bases). V was cut by 2 bases and J by 4 bases, with 17 bases left in between. This CDR3 comprises 16 residues. Germline lookup yields CDR1 SEHNR and CDR2 FQNEAQ (reference sequence). CDR3 residues: CASSLLMGVFGTEAFF. The CDR3 nucleotides are TGTGCCAGCAGCTTATTAATGGGGGTATTTGGCACTGAAGCTTTCTTT.

The chain employs TRBV2 and TRBJ1-5; D perhaps matches TRBD1 (5 bases). V was clipped by 8 bases and J by 4 bases, with 12 bases between them. Germline lookup yields CDR1 SNHLY and CDR2 FYNNEI. The CDR3 consists of 13 residues. The CDR3 DNA is TGTGCCAGCGCAGGGCAGGCGAATCAGCCCCAGCATTTT. It is translated as CASAGQANQPQHF.

This clone has just a few counts. The chain employs TRBV10-3 and TRBJ1-2; 9 bases are a match to TRBD1. With 3 bases clipped from V and 8 bases from J, the junction kept 10 bases outside the gene matches. CDR3 size: 15 residues. Germline V gene lookup returns CDR1 ENHRY and CDR2 SYGVKD. The CDR3: CAISDSAGTGQGYTF. CDR3 DNA: TGTGCCATCAGTGACTCGGCTGGGACAGGGCAAGGCTACACCTTC.

A single count supports this clone. The chain combines TRBV5-1 with TRBJ2-5; TRBD2 is a possible D gene (6 bases). V lost 5 bases and J lost 5, with 10 bases in between. The CDR3 totals 12 residues. Germline V gene data show CDR1 as SGHRS and CDR2 as YFSETQ. CDR3 region: CASRAEGETQYF. The CDR3 nucleotides read TGCGCCAGCAGGGCGGAGGGGGAGACCCAGTACTTC.

The rearrangement links TRBV20-1 to TRBJ2-1; a possible D gene is TRBD2 (6 bases). Between the trimmed V and J ends, which lost 3 bases and 4 bases, there was a span of 13 bases. CDR3 length equals 14 residues. Germline assignment: CDR1 DFQATT and CDR2 SNEGSKA (reference sequence). CDR3 bases: TGCAGTGCTAGTCCGACTAGTGGTTACAATGAGCAGTTCTTC. Its translation is CSASPTSGYNEQFF.

This sequence joins TRBV30 and TRBJ1-1; unclear D gene. There are 14 residues in the CDR3. Trimming pared 0 bases from V and 8 bases from J, leaving 16 bases between. Germline CDR1 GTSNPN, CDR2 SVGIG (reference sequence). This CDR3 reads CAWSVPPGVREAFF. For the CDR3, the DNA is TGTGCCTGGAGTGTTCCGCCCGGGGTGAGGGAAGCTTTCTTT.

The chain joins TRBV2 to TRBJ2-7; 9 nucleotides agree with TRBD1. The germline V gene has CDR1 SNHLY and CDR2 FYNNEI. This CDR3 contains 13 residues. J lost 5 bases, V lost 8 bases, and 7 bases had no gene match. The CDR3 DNA reads as TGTGCCAGCGGTGGGACAGGGAGCCACGAGCAGTACTTC. It yields the protein CASGGTGSHEQYF.

The chain links TRBV7-9 to TRBJ1-4, with D possibly TRBD1 on 6 matching bases. Germline CDR1 SEHNR, CDR2 FQNEAQ (reference sequence). The ends were cut back, 1 base at V and 8 bases at J, with 17 bases in the middle. The CDR3 length is 16 residues. The DNA of the CDR3 is TGTGCCAGCAGCTTAGGAATGCACAGGGAGGGAGAAAAACTGTTTTTT. Translating it yields CASSLGMHREGEKLFF.

The chain has TRBV10-2 and TRBJ2-5, with D possibly matching TRBD2 (7 bases). Per germline, CDR1 WSHSY and CDR2 SAAADI. The CDR3 consists of 15 residues. Trimming left V 6 bases short and J 6 bases short, with 20 bases between. Here the CDR3 reads CASSPFRGEGKTQYF. In DNA form, the CDR3 reads TGCGCCAGCAGCCCCTTTAGGGGGGAGGGGAAGACCCAGTACTTC.

The V call is TRBV29-1, the J call TRBJ2-1; 10 bases are shared with TRBD1. The J segment lost 7 bases and the V segment lost 5 bases, leaving 14 bases of the junction unmatched. The CDR3 is 16 residues long. Germline V gives CDR1 SQVTM, CDR2 ANQGSEA. The CDR3 here is CSVPKTGTGVWNEQFF. CDR3 in DNA: TGCAGCGTTCCAAAAACCGGGACAGGGGTTTGGAATGAGCAGTTCTTC.